These T cell receptor beta chains were read from a single sample in a study of cytomegalovirus exposure and HLA in healthy donors. TCRdb's table, derived via immunoSEQ multiplex PCR, lists solely in-frame clones and lacks some. Of approximately 85,000 clones listed, 60% to 80% were seen once; the top ten hold 20% to 25%. Sequenced sample: PBMCs. These receptors were taken from a woman in her forties or fifties in good health and CMV-seropositive. CDR3s include the opening cysteine and the closing phenylalanine or tryptophan. A D gene is named only where the DNA matches it firmly. Some rows mark clone size as missing; the rest say once, few, many or name a class of expanded clone.

.	TRBV11-2	.	17	TRBJ2-6	TGTGCCAGCAGCCCGGAAACAGGGTTAACAGGGGCCAACGTCCTGACTTTC	CASSPETGLTGANVLTF
.	TRBV25-1	.	11	TRBJ2-1	TGTGCCAGCAGACTAGTAAATGAGCAGTTCTTC	CASRLVNEQFF
TRBD1	TRBV5-1	.	15	TRBJ2-1	TGCGCCAGCAGCCCGTCTGCAGGGGGTGGGGGTGAGCAGTTCTTC	CASSPSAGGGGEQFF
.	TRBV27	.	16	TRBJ2-1	TGTGCCAGCAGAGTCCGATCAGGAGGAACCTACAATGAGCAGTTCTTC	CASRVRSGGTYNEQFF
.	TRBV7-8	.	16	TRBJ2-5	TGTGCCAGCAGCTTAGCCGTGGCAGGCTGGGTTCGGACCCAGTACTTC	CASSLAVAGWVRTQYF
TRBD1	TRBV7-9	.	16	TRBJ1-2	TGTGCCAGCAGCTTAGACAGGGGCCTAGATAACTATGGCTACACCTTC	CASSLDRGLDNYGYTF
TRBD1	TRBV18	.	15	TRBJ1-2	TGTGCCAGCTTCGGACAGGGGGCGACTAACTATGGCTACACCTTC	CASFGQGATNYGYTF
.	TRBV25-1	.	12	TRBJ2-2	TGTGCCAGCAGTCGGTTAGCCGGGGAGCTGTTTTTT	CASSRLAGELFF
.	TRBV18	.	14	TRBJ1-1	TGTGCCAGCTCACCTCCCTCAGGCCGCACTGAAGCTTTCTTT	CASSPPSGRTEAFF
TRBD2	TRBV11-2	.	17	TRBJ2-3	TGTGCCAGCAGCCTGACTAGCGGGGGGCGGCGGACAGATACGCAGTATTTT	CASSLTSGGRRTDTQYF
.	TRBV5-5	few	13	TRBJ2-5	TGTGCCAGCAGCTTGCCCGTCCAAGAGACCCAGTACTTC	CASSLPVQETQYF
.	TRBV6-5	few	16	TRBJ1-2	TGTGCCAGCAGTTACTCGGGCGACAGTGGCTACTATGGCTACACCTTC	CASSYSGDSGYYGYTF
TRBD1	TRBV7-9	.	13	TRBJ2-1	TGTGCCAGCAGAGGGACAGGGGTCGATGAGCAGTTCTTC	CASRGTGVDEQFF